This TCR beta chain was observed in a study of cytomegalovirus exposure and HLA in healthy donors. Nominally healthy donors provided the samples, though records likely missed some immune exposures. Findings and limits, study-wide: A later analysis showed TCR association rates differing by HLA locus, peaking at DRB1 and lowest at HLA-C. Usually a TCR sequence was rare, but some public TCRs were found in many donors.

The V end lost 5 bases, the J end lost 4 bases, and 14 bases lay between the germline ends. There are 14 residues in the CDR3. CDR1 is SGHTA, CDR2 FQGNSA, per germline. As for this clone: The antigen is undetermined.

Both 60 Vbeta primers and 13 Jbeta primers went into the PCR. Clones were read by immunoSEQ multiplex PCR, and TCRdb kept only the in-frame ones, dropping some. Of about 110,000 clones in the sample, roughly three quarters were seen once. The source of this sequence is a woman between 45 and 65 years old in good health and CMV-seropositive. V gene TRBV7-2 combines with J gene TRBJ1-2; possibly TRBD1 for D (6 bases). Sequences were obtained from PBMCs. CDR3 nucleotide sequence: TGTGCCAGCAGCCCCGACAGGATGGGCTATGGCTACACCTTC. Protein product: CASSPDRMGYGYTF.